The sequence of this T cell receptor beta chain was determined in a study of identical twins. Study-level points and caveats: Out-of-frame alpha sequences shared between twins exhibited an excess of low generation probability. Model-predicted out-of-frame TCR alpha sharing fell below observed values in monozygotic twins. Carriage of fewer insertions was seen in abundant cord blood beta clonotypes, whereas memory repertoires showed none.

Everyone who donated was a healthy Caucasian. Remarks on this clonotype: Its antigen is as yet unknown.

One entry per CDR3 protein, called by TCRdb with MiXCR from the 5' RACE reads. There are around 680,000 distinct CDR3 sequences in the sample; 8% to 9% occur only once, and roughly 0.97% lies in the top ten. V lost 4 bases to trimming and J lost 0 bases; unmatched junction nucleotides: 7. This CDR3 spans 15 amino acids. Germline values: CDR1 SGHDT, CDR2 YYEEEE. The data also belong to a second study, concerning yellow fever vaccine responses in identical twins.

J is TRBJ2-7 and V is TRBV5-6; 7 positions agree with TRBD2. The sequenced sample was PBMCs. The receptor was derived from a young woman in good health. CDR3 DNA sequence: TGTGCCAGCAGCAGACTCAGCGGGACCTCCTACGAGCAGTACTTC. This sequence encodes CASSRLSGTSYEQYF.